These T cell receptor beta chains were read from a single sample in a study. TCRdb used MiXCR to reprocess the RT-PCR reads, holding one entry per CDR3 protein. Counted here are approximately 720,000 distinct CDR3 sequences, approximately 14% occurring once; the ten biggest clones make up roughly 3.9%. Sequencing was carried out using memory CD4+ T cells from blood. Receptors were obtained from a female donor in good health, serving as a healthy control. Each CDR3 is given with its conserved first and last residue. A D gene is named only where the DNA matches it firmly. Where a row states a size, it is once, few, many or the class of an expanded clone; other rows omit it.

size	D	V	J	DNA	CDR3
NA	TRBD1	TRBV11-2	TRBJ2-1	TGTGCCAGCAGCTTAGCAGTAGACAGGGATGCTGAGCAGTTCTTC	CASSLAVDRDAEQFF
few	NA	TRBV12-3/TRBV12-4	TRBJ1-2	TGTGCCAGCACCCTTGGGGCTAACTATGGCTACACCTTC	CASTLGANYGYTF
many	NA	TRBV27	TRBJ2-7	TGTGCCAGCAGTCACGGACGGGTTTACGAGCAGTACTTC	CASSHGRVYEQYF
many	NA	TRBV20-1	TRBJ2-5	TGCAGTGCTAGGGACACCGAGAAAGGCCTCAGAGAGACCCAGTACTTC	CSARDTEKGLRETQYF
NA	TRBD1	TRBV20-1	TRBJ1-4	TGCAGTGCTTCCTCCGCGGGACAGTCTAATGAAAAACTGTTTTTT	CSASSAGQSNEKLFF
few	NA	TRBV5-1	TRBJ1-4	TGCGCCAGCAGCGAGAGGGGGGCAATGGAAGAAAAACTGTTTTTT	CASSERGAMEEKLFF
few	NA	TRBV18	TRBJ2-5	TGTGCCAGCTCACGTGAGGCAGGGCTCCAAGAGACCCAGTACTTC	CASSREAGLQETQYF
NA	NA	TRBV25-1	TRBJ1-5	TGTGCCAGCAGTGAATCTGACCGGGGGGCCCAGCATTTT	CASSESDRGAQHF
many	NA	TRBV20-1	TRBJ1-5	TGCAGTGCTAGAGCTGATTTGTCGGGGTATCAGCCCCAGCATTTT	CSARADLSGYQPQHF
few	NA	TRBV20-1	TRBJ1-1	TGCAGTGGGCCGACGAACACTGAAGCTTTCTTT	CSGPTNTEAFF
few	NA	TRBV20-1	TRBJ1-3	TGCAGTGCTAGAGACGAGAATACTGGAAACACCATATATTTT	CSARDENTGNTIYF
many	TRBD2	TRBV12-3/TRBV12-4	TRBJ2-5	TGTGCCAGCGGACTACTAGCGGGAGGCGGGGAGACCCAGTACTTC	CASGLLAGGGETQYF
NA	TRBD2	TRBV20-1	TRBJ2-1	TGCAGTGCTAGTGGTGCGGGAGCCTACAATGAGCAGTTCTTC	CSASGAGAYNEQFF
many	NA	TRBV29-1	TRBJ2-7	TGCAGCGTTGATGGAGGGGGGTTCGACGAGCAGTACTTC	CSVDGGGFDEQYF
NA	NA	TRBV9	TRBJ1-1	TGTGCCAGCAGCGTAGAAAGGGATACTGAAGCTTTCTTT	CASSVERDTEAFF
few	NA	TRBV28	TRBJ2-1	TGTGCCAGCAGTCCCCAGACGGCCTACAATGAGCAGTTCTTC	CASSPQTAYNEQFF
few	NA	TRBV6-5	TRBJ1-5	TGTGCCAGCAGGAAAGAGGGTAATGCGGTTCAGCAGCCCCAGCATTTT	CASRKEGNAVQQPQHF
many	NA	TRBV4-3	TRBJ1-1	TGCGCCAGCAGCCAAGATTCACAGGTCTACACTGAAGCTTTCTTT	CASSQDSQVYTEAFF
NA	NA	TRBV7-7	TRBJ2-5	TGTGCTAGCAGCCCGACCGGGAACCAAGAGACCCAGTACTTC	CASSPTGNQETQYF
NA	NA	TRBV7-2	TRBJ1-5	TGTGCCAGCAGTCGGGTGAATAGCAATCAGCCCCAGCATTTT	CASSRVNSNQPQHF
few	TRBD1	TRBV6-2/TRBV6-3	TRBJ2-4	TGTGCCAGCAGTTACCTCGACAGGGAAAGGATCATTCAGTACTTC	CASSYLDRERIIQYF
NA	NA	TRBV5-1	TRBJ1-2	TGCGCCAGCAGCTTCGCAGTTCACCTCTATGGCTACACCTTC	CASSFAVHLYGYTF
few	NA	TRBV6-5	TRBJ1-6	TGTGCCAGCGGCCAGGCTGGGGTTAGGGTTTCACCCCTCCACTTT	CASGQAGVRVSPLHF
NA	NA	TRBV18	TRBJ1-2	TGTGCCAGCTCACCAGGGTCGGATGGTCTTGGCTACACCTTC	CASSPGSDGLGYTF
NA	NA	TRBV3-1	TRBJ2-5	TGTGCCAGCAGCCAATCAGTAGCAGAGACCCAGTACTTC	CASSQSVAETQYF
NA	NA	TRBV5-1	TRBJ2-5	TGCGCCAGCAGCTTGGCCGCAGGGGTCCAAGAGACCCAGTACTTC	CASSLAAGVQETQYF
NA	TRBD1	TRBV7-3	TRBJ1-1	TGTGCCAGCAGCTTAATGGGGGGACAGGGGGCGAACACTGAAGCTTTCTTT	CASSLMGGQGANTEAFF
NA	NA	TRBV27	TRBJ1-4	TGTGCCAGCAGTACGGGTCGAGTGTTTTTT	CASSTGRVFF
few	TRBD1	TRBV6-5	TRBJ2-3	TGTGCCAGCATAAGACAGGGTTTCTCCTTATCGGGCACAGATACGCAGTATTTT	CASIRQGFSLSGTDTQYF
NA	TRBD2	TRBV12-3/TRBV12-4	TRBJ2-7	TGTGCCAGCAGTTTAGCGCTCGGTAGCGGGGGCTCCTACGAGCAGTACTTC	CASSLALGSGGSYEQYF
NA	TRBD1	TRBV10-3	TRBJ2-2	TGTGCCATCAGGGGGGACAGCAGCTTCACCGGGGAGCTGTTTTTT	CAIRGDSSFTGELFF
NA	NA	TRBV7-2	TRBJ2-1	TGTGCCAGCAGCACCTCCGGGGCCTCCTACAATGAGCAGTTCTTC	CASSTSGASYNEQFF
few	NA	TRBV20-1	TRBJ1-5	TGCAGTGCTAGAGTGGAAGGGAAGCCCTATAGCAATCAGCCCCAGCATTTT	CSARVEGKPYSNQPQHF
many	NA	TRBV4-1	TRBJ2-5	TGCGCCAGCAGTATCCTAGACCAAGAGACCCAGTACTTC	CASSILDQETQYF
NA	NA	TRBV11-3	TRBJ1-3	TGTGCCAGCAGCTTAGATTACAGAAACACCATATATTTT	CASSLDYRNTIYF
few	TRBD1	TRBV7-3	TRBJ1-1	TGTGCCAGCAGCTTTACAGGGGGCGCGAACACTGAAGCTTTCTTT	CASSFTGGANTEAFF
many	NA	TRBV6-5	TRBJ1-2	TGTGCCACCAGGGCGGCGGAAAATTTCTATGGCTACACCTTC	CATRAAENFYGYTF
NA	NA	TRBV5-1	TRBJ2-2	TGCGCCAGCAGGCCTGCGGTGTCCCCTTACACCGGGGAGCTGTTTTTT	CASRPAVSPYTGELFF
few	TRBD2	TRBV5-3	TRBJ2-1	TGTGCCAGAAGCTTAAGGGGCCTAGCGGGATACAATGAGCAGTTCTTC	CARSLRGLAGYNEQFF
NA	NA	TRBV28	TRBJ1-2	TGTGCCAGCAGTAGGGCCCCCTATGGCTACACCTTC	CASSRAPYGYTF
few	NA	TRBV12-3/TRBV12-4	TRBJ1-4	TGTGCCAGCAGTCACGTGGCTGAAAAACTGTTTTTT	CASSHVAEKLFF
many	TRBD2	TRBV29-1	TRBJ2-7	TGCAGCGTTGAAGATACTAGCGGCACCTACGAGCAGTACTTC	CSVEDTSGTYEQYF